This T cell receptor beta chain was profiled in a study of cytomegalovirus exposure and HLA in healthy donors. PCR involved 60 Vbeta and 13 Jbeta primers. Assay: immunoSEQ multiplex PCR; the TCRdb copy retains only in-frame clones and omits some. Altogether 100,000 to 150,000 clones are present, about 10% being singletons, with the ten largest covering just over 4.5%. This clone was counted only a few times. Its antigen is not identified. The germline V gene has CDR1 SGHNT and CDR2 YENEEA. There are 16 residues in the CDR3. The germline V and J ends were trimmed by 4 bases and 9 bases, with 22 bases remaining between them. Broader study findings: Earlier analysis looked at TCR beta V segments, and most were productive about 90% or about 30% of the time.

The receptor was derived from a woman between 18 and 29 years old in good health and CMV-seropositive. Sequenced input: PBMCs. The V gene is TRBV11-3, the J gene TRBJ2-1; D perhaps matches TRBD2 (5 bases). CDR3: CASSSLEGGQSVEQFF. CDR3 DNA: TGTGCCAGCAGCTCCCTTGAGGGTGGGCAATCAGTTGAGCAGTTCTTC.